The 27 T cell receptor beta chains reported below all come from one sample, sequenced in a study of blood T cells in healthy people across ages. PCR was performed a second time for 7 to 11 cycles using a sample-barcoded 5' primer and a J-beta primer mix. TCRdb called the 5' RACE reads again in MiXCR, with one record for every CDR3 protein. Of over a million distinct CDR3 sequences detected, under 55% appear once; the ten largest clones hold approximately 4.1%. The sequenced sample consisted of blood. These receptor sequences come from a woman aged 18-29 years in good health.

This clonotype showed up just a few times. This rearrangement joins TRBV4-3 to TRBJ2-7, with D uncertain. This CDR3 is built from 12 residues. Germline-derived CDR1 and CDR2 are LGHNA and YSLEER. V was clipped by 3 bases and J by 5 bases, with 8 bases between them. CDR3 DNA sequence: TGCGCCAGCAGCCAGAACAGCCACGAGCAGTACTTC. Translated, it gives CASSQNSHEQYF.

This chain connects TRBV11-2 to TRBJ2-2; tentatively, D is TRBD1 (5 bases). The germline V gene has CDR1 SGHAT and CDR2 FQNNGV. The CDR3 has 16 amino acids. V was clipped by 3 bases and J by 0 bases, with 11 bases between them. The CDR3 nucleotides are TGTGCCAGCAGCTTCCTAGGGGCGACGAACACCGGGGAGCTGTTTTTT. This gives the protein CASSFLGATNTGELFF. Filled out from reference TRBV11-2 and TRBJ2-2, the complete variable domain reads EAGVAQSPRYKIIEKRQSVAFWCNPISGHATLYWYQQILGQGPKLLIQFQNNGVVDDSQLPKDRFSAERLKGVDSTLKIQPAKLEDSAVYLCASSFLGATNTGELFFGEGSRLTVL.

The CDR3 sequence: CSAKLAGADYNEQFF. The CDR3 DNA sequence: TGCAGTGCTAAGCTAGCGGGGGCGGACTACAATGAGCAGTTCTTC. The chain carries TRBV20-1 and TRBJ2-1; TRBD2 aligns across 10 bases. Germline CDR1 and CDR2: DFQATT and SNEGSKA (reference sequence). The CDR3 has 15 amino acids. Trimming took 4 bases from V and 3 from J; bases not matched to a gene: 6.

CDR3 loop: CSATGTPRFGELFF. The CDR3, as DNA: TGCAGTGCGACCGGGACCCCGCGTTTCGGGGAGCTGTTTTTT. The chain carries TRBV20-1 and TRBJ2-2; the D call may be TRBD1 or TRBD2 (5 bases each). The V end was cut by 6 bases, the J end by 7 bases, with 18 bases between. Germline V gives CDR1 DFQATT, CDR2 SNEGSKA (reference sequence). The CDR3 totals 14 residues.

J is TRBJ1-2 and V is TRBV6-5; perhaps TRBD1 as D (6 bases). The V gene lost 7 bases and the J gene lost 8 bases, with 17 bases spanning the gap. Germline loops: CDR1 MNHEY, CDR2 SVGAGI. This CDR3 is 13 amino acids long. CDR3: CASTRDKLEGYTF. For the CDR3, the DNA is TGTGCCAGCACCCGGGACAAGCTAGAGGGCTACACCTTC.

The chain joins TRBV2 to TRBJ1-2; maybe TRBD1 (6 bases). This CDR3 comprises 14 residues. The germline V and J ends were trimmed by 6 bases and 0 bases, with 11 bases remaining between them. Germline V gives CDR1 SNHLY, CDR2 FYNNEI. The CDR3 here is CASSNGQSNYGYTF. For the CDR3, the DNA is TGTGCCAGCAGCAACGGACAGTCTAACTATGGCTACACCTTC.

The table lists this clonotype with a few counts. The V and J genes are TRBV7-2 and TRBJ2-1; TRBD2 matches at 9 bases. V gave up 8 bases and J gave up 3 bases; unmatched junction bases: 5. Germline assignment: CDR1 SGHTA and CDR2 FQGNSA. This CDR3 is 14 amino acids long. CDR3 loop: CASGTSSDYNEQFF. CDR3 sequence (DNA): TGTGCCAGCGGGACTAGCAGCGACTACAATGAGCAGTTCTTC.

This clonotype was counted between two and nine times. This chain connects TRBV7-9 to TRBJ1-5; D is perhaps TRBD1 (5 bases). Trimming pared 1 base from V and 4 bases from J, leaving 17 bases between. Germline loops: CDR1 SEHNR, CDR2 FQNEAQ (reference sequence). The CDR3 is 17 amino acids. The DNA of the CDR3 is TGTGCCAGCAGCTTAGGGGGGATGCAGGGCCCGAATCAGCCCCAGCATTTT. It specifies CASSLGGMQGPNQPQHF.

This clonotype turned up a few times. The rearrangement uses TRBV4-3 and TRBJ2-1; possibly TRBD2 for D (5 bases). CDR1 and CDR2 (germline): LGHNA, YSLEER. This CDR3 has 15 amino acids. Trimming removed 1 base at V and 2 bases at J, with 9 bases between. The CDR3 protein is CASSQASGAYNEQFF. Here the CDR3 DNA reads TGCGCCAGCAGCCAAGCCAGCGGTGCCTACAATGAGCAGTTCTTC.

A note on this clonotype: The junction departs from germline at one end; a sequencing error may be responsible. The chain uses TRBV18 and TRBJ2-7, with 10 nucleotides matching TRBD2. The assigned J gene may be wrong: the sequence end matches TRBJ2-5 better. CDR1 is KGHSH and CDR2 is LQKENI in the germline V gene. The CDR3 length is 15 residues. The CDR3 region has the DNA TGTGCCAGTTCACCAGGGACTAGCGCAGAAGAGACCCAGTACTTC. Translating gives CASSPGTSAEETQYF.

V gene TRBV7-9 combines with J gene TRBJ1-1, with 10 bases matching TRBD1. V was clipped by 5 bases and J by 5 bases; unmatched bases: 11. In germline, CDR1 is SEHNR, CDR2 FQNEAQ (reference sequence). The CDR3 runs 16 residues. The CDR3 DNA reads TGTGCCAGCAGCCCACCATTTGGGACAGGGGTTACTGAAGCTTTCTTT. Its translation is CASSPPFGTGVTEAFF.

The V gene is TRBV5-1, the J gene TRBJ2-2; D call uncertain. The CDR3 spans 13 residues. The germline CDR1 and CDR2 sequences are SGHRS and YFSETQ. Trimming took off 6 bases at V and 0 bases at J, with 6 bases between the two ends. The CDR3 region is CASIPANTGELFF. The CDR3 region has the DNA TGCGCCAGCATTCCGGCGAACACCGGGGAGCTGTTTTTT.

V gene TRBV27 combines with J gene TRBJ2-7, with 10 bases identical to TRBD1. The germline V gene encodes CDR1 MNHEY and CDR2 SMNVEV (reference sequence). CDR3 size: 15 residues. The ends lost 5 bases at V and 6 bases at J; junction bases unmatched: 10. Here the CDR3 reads CASSRTRDRGSEQYF. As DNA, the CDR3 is TGTGCCAGCAGTCGGACCCGGGACAGGGGATCCGAGCAGTACTTC.

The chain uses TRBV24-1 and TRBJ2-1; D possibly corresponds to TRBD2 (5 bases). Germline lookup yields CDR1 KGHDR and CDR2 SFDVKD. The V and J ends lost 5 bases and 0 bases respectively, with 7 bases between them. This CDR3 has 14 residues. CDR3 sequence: CATSVGSSYNEQFF. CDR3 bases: TGTGCCACCAGTGTAGGGAGCTCCTACAATGAGCAGTTCTTC.

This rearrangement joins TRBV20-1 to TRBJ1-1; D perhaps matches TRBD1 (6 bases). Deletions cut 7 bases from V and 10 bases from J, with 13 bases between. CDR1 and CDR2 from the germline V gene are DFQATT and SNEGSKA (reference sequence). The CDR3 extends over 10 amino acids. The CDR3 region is CSVTGTRAFF. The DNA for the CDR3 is TGCAGTGTAACAGGGACAAGAGCTTTCTTT.

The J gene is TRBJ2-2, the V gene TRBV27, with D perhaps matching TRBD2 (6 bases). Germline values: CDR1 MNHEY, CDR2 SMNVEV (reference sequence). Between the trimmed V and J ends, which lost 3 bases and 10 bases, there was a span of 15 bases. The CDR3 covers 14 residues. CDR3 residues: CASSFAGSREELFF. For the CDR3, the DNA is TGTGCCAGCAGTTTCGCGGGGTCGCGGGAGGAGCTGTTTTTT.

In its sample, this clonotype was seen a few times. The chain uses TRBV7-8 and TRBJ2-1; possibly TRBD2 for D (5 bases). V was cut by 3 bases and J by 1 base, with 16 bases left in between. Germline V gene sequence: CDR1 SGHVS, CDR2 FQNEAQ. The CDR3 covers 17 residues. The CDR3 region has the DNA TGTGCCAGCAGCTTGTCCCCTGCGGGCCCGTCCTACAATGAGCAGTTCTTC. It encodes CASSLSPAGPSYNEQFF.

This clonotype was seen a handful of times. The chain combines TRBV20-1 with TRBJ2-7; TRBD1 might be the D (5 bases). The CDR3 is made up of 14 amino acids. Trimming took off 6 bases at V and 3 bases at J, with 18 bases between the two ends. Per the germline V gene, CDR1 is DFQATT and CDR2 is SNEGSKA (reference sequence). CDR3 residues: CSAERTPGNYEQYF. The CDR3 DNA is TGCAGTGCGGAGAGGACACCTGGAAACTACGAGCAGTACTTC.

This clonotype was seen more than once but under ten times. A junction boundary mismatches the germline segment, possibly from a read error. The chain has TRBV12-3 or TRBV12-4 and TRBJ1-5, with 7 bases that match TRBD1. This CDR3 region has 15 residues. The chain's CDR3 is CASSQPGTADHPQHF. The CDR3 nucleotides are TGTGCCAGCAGTCAACCCGGGACAGCTGATCATCCCCAGCATTTT.

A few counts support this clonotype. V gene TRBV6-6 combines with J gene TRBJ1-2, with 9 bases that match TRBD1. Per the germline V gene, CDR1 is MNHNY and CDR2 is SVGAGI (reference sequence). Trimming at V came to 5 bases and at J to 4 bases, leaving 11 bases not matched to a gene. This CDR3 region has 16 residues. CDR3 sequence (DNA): TGTGCCAGCAGTACAAACCGGGACAGGGTGTTCTATGGCTACACCTTC. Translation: CASSTNRDRVFYGYTF.

The CDR3 region is CASSYSSEGWGGNTIYF. The CDR3 nucleotides are TGTGCCAGCAGTTACTCGTCCGAGGGCTGGGGTGGAAACACCATATATTTT. The chain carries TRBV6-7 and TRBJ1-3; no clear D gene. TRBV6-7 is flagged as an ORF with uncertain function. Trimming removed 0 bases from V and 3 bases from J, with 15 bases in between. The CDR3 is 17 amino acids.

DNA of the CDR3: TGTGCCAGCAGTGACCCAAGCGGGAGGAGTGCAGATACGCAGTATTTT. Its translation is CASSDPSGRSADTQYF. The chain employs TRBV25-1 and TRBJ2-3, with 9 bases fitting TRBD2. The CDR3 is made up of 16 amino acids. J gave up 4 bases and V 3 bases, and 8 bases lay outside the gene matches. From germline, CDR1 is MGHDK and CDR2 SYGVNS.

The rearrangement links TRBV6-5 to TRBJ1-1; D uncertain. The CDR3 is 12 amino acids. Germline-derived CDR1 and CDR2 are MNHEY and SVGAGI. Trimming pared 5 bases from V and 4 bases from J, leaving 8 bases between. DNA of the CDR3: TGTGCCAGCAGTACGACCGCCACTGAAGCTTTCTTT. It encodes CASSTTATEAFF.

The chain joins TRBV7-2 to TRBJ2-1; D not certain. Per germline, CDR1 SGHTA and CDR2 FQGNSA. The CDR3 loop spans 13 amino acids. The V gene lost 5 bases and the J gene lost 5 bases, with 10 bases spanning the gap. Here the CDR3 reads CASSREYDNEQFF. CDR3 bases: TGTGCCAGCAGCCGAGAGTACGACAATGAGCAGTTCTTC.

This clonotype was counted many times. CDR3 protein: CSVRGQPPYNEQFF. The CDR3 bases are TGCAGCGTTAGGGGACAGCCCCCCTACAATGAGCAGTTCTTC. The chain links TRBV29-1 to TRBJ2-1; 7 nucleotides agree with TRBD1. CDR3 length equals 14 residues. Trimming at V came to 5 bases and at J to 2 bases, leaving 6 bases not matched to a gene. The V gene's germline CDR1 is SQVTM and CDR2 ANQGSEA.

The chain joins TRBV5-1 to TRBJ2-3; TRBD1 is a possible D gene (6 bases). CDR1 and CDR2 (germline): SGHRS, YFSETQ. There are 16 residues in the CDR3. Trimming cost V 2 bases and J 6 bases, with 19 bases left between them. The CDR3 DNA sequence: TGCGCCAGCAGCTTCCGGACAGCCGGGGCGACCGATACGCAGTATTTT. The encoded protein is CASSFRTAGATDTQYF.

The CDR3 sequence is CASSPLSGGSDTQYF. CDR3 coding DNA: TGTGCCAGCAGTCCCCTTAGCGGGGGCTCAGATACGCAGTATTTT. The chain is built from TRBV7-8 and TRBJ2-3; the match to TRBD2 covers 9 bases. CDR1 and CDR2 from the germline V gene are SGHVS and FQNEAQ. The trim removed 6 bases at V and 4 bases at J, leaving 8 bases unmatched. The CDR3 totals 15 residues.